This T cell receptor (beta chain) was retrieved from a study of beta chain features in type 1 diabetes. In the study overall: Patients looked much like healthy donors when it came to age, gender and cell yields.

This clone occurred a few times. Its matching antigen is unknown. Every bit of the isolated RNA underwent reverse transcription, so sequencing read expressed TCRB transcripts. Libraries were prepared by immunoSEQ multiplex PCR; TCRdb keeps only in-frame clonotypes and omits some of them. The table lists hundreds of thousands of clones, around 12% of them singletons. CDR3 length equals 13 residues. Looked up from germline, CDR1 is GTSNPN and CDR2 is SVGIG (reference sequence). J was trimmed by 12 bases and V by 2 bases; bases with no gene match: 13. Study findings and constraints: Across all four CD4+ subsets, people with type 1 diabetes showed modestly shorter TCRB CDR3s.

The rearrangement joins TRBV30 to TRBJ2-7; 7 nucleotides line up with TRBD1. This TCR was recovered from a woman between 18 and 29 years old with type 1 diabetes. Sequenced material: naive CD4+ T cells from blood. The CDR3 sequence: CAWSSLAGTEGYF. The CDR3, as DNA: TGTGCCTGGAGTTCCTTAGCCGGGACAGAGGGGTACTTC.